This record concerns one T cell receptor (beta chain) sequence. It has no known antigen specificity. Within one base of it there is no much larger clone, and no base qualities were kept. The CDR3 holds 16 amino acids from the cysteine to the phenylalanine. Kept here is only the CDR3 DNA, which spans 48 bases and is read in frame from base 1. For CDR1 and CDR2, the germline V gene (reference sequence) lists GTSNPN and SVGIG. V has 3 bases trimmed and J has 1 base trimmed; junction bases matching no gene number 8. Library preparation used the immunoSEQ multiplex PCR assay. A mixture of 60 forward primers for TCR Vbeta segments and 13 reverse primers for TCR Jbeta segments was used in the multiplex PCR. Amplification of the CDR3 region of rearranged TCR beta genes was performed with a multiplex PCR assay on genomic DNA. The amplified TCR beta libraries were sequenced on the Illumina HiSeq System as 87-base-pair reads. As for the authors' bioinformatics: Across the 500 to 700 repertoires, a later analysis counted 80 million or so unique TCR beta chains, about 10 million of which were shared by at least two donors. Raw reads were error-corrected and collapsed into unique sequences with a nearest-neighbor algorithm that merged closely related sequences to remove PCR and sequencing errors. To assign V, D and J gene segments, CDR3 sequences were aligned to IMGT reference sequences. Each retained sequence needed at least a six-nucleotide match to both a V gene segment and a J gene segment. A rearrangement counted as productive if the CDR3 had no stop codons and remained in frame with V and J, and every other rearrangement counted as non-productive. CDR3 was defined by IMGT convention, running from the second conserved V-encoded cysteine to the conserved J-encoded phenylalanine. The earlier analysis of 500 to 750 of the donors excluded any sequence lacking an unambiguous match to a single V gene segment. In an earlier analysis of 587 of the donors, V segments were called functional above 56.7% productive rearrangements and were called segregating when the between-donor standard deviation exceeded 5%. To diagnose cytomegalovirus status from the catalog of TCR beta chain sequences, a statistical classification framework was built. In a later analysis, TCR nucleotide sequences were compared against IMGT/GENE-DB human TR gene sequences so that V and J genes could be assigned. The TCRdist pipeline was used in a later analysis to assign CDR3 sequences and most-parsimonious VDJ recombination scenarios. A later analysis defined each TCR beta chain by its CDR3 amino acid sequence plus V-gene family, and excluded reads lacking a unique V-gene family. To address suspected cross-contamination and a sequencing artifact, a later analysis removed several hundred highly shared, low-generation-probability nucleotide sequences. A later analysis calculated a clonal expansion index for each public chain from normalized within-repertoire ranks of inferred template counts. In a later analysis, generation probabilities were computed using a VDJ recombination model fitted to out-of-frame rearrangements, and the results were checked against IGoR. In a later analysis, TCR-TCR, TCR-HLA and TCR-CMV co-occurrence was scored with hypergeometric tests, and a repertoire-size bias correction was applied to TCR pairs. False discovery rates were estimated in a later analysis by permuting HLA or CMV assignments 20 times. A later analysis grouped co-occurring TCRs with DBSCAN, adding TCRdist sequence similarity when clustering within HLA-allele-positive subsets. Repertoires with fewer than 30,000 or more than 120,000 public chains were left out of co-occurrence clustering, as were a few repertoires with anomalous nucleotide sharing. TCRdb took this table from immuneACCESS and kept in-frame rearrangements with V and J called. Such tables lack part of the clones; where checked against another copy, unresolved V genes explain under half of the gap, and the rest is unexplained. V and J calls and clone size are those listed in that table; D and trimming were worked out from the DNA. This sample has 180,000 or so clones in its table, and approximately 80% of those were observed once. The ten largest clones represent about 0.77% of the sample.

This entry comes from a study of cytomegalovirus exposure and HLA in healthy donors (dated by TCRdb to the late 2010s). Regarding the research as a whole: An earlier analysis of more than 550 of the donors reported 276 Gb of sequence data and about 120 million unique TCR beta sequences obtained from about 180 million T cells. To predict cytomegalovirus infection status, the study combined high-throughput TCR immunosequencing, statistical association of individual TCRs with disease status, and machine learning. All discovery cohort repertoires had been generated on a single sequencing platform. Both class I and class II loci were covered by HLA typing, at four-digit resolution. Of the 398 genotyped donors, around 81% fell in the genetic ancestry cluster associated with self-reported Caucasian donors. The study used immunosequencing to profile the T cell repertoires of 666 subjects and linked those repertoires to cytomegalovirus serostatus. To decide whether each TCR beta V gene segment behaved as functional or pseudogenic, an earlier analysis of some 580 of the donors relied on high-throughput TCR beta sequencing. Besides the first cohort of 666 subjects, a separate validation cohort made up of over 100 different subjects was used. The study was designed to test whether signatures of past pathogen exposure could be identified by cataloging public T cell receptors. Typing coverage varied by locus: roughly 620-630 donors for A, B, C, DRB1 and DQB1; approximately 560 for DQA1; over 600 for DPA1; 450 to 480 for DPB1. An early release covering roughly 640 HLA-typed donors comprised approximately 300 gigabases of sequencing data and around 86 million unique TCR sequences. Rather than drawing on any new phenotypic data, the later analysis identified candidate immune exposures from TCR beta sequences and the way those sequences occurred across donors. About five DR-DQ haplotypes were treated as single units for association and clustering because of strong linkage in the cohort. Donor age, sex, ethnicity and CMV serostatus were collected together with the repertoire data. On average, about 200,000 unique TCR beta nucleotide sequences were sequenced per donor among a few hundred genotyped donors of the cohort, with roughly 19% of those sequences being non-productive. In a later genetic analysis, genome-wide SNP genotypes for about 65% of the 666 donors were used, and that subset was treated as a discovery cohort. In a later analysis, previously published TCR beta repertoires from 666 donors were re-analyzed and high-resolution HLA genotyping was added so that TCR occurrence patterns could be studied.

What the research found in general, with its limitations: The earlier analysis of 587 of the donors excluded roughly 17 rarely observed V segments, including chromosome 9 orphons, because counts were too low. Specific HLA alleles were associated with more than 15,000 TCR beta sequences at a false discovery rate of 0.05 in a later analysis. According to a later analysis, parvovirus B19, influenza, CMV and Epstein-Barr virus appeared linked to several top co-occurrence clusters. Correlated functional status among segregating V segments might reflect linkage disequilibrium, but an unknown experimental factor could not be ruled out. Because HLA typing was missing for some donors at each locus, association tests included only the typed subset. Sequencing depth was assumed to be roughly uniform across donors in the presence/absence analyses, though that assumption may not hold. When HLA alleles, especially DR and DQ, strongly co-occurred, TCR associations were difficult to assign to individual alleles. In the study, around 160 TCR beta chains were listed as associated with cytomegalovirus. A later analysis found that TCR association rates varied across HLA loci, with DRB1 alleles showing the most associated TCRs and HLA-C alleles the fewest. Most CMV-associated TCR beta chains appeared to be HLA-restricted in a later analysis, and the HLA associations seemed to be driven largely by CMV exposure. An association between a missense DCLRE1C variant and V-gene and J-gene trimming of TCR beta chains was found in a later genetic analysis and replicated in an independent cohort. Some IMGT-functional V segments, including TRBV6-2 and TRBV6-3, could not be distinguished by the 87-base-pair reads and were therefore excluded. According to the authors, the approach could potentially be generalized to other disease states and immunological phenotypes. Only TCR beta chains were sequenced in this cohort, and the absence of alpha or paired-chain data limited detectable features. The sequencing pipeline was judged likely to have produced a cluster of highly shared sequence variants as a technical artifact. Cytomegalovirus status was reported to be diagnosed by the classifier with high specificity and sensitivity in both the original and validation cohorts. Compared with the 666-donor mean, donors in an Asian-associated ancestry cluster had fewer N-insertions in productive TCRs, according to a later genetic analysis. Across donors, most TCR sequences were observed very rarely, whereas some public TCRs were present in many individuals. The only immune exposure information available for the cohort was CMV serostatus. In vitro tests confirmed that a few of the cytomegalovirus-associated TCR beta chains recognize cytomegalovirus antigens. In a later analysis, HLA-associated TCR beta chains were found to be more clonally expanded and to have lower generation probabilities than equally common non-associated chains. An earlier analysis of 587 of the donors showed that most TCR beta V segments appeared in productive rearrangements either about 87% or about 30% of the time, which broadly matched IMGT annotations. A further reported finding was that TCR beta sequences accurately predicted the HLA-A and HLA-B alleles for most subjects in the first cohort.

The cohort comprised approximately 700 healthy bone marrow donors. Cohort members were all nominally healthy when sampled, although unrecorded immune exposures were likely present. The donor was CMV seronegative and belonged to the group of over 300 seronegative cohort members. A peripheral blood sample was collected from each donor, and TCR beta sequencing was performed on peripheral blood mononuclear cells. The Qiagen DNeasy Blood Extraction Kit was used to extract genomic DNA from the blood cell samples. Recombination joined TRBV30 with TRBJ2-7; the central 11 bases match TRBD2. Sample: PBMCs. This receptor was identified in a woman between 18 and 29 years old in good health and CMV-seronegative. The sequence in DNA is TGTGCCTGGAGCTCTCCCGGGACTAGCGGATCCTACGAGCAGTACTTC. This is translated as CAWSSPGTSGSYEQYF.